This T cell receptor (beta chain) was profiled in a study of T cells in Graves' hyperthyroidism and ophthalmopathy. Trimming cost V 7 bases and J 5 bases; bases outside gene matches: 11. Germline loops: CDR1 SQVTM, CDR2 ANQGSEA. This CDR3 has 15 amino acids. No ophthalmopathy progression within 18 months constituted stable Graves' hyperthyroidism. Exclusions: uncontrolled infection, other autoimmune disease, pregnancy, lactation. This clonotype was seen more than once but under ten times. Regions amplified from RNA transcripts were the TCR beta CDR3 regions. When the TCR CDR3 underwent first-round RT-PCR, the HTBI primer set was used. TCRdb re-analysed the multiplex PCR reads in MiXCR, keeping a single row per CDR3 protein. The profile covers fewer than 400,000 distinct CDR3 sequences, with approximately 25% appearing a single time and more than 60% taken by the ten largest.

The clonotype was recovered from a man aged 50 to 60 with Graves' hyperthyroidism. Specimen: blood. This chain uses TRBV29-1 with TRBJ2-3; TRBD2 agrees at 11 bases. The CDR3 DNA is TGCAGCGCAATAACACTAGCGGGAGCAGTAGATACGCAGTATTTT. Protein product: CSAITLAGAVDTQYF.